The source of this T cell receptor beta chain is a study of T cells after yellow fever vaccination. General study results and limits: Researchers report a weaker secondary response that nonetheless peaked faster, day 5 versus 15.

In TCRdb, the 5' RACE reads were re-called with MiXCR into one record per CDR3 protein. Of a few hundred thousand distinct CDR3 sequences listed, 4.1% are singletons. The CDR3 length is 13 residues. Germline loops: CDR1 MNHNY, CDR2 SVGAGI (reference sequence). Between the trimmed V and J ends, which lost 1 base and 7 bases, there was a span of 8 bases. Points on this clonotype: Its specificity is unknown.

The TCR originated in a young man who received the YFV17D yellow fever vaccine. The chain joins TRBV6-6 to TRBJ1-3; D is unresolved. The sequencing here drew on PBMCs, taken 5 days after the yellow fever booster vaccination. This CDR3 reads CASSYLSVNTIYF. The CDR3 coding sequence is TGTGCCAGCAGTTACTTGTCTGTGAACACCATATATTTT.